The 27 T cell receptor beta chains below all came from one sample that was sequenced in a study. TCRdb used MiXCR to reprocess the 5' RACE reads, holding one entry per CDR3 protein. The sample records around 5,600 distinct CDR3 sequences, around half being singletons. Sequenced material: memory CD4+ T cells sorted from blood. Indicated subset: memory CD4+ T cells, CD4+CD45RO+CD25-. The receptors shown here come from a female donor with breast cancer.

The V and J genes are TRBV12-3 or TRBV12-4 and TRBJ1-1; D perhaps matches TRBD1 (5 bases). This CDR3 has 13 amino acids. Deletions cut 3 bases from V and 8 bases from J, with 13 bases between. CDR3 bases: TGTGCCAGCAGTTTTCAGGGTTTGGTCGAAGCTTTCTTT. Its protein is CASSFQGLVEAFF.

This sequence joins TRBV4-1 and TRBJ2-4; D is unclear. This CDR3 spans 14 amino acids. Trimming left V 6 bases short and J 0 bases short, with 9 bases between. Germline assignment: CDR1 MGHRA and CDR2 YSYEKL. CDR3: CASSGQIAKNIQYF. In nucleotides, the CDR3 is TGCGCCAGCAGTGGGCAGATAGCCAAAAACATTCAGTACTTC.

The V call is TRBV4-1, the J call TRBJ2-3, with D hard to call. With 9 bases removed from V and 1 base from J, the gap between germline ends came to 17 bases. The CDR3 is made up of 15 amino acids. Germline-derived CDR1 and CDR2 are MGHRA and YSYEKL. CDR3 amino acids: CASQLWAVGTDTQYF. The CDR3 nucleotides read TGCGCCAGTCAGCTTTGGGCGGTTGGCACAGATACGCAGTATTTT.

V and J are TRBV4-1 and TRBJ1-5, with 7 bases identical to TRBD1. The junction had 15 bases not matched to a gene; V was cut back by 0 bases and J by 7 bases. The length of the CDR3 is 18 residues. CDR1 and CDR2 (germline): MGHRA, YSYEKL. CDR3 residues: CASSQETPWRDREQPQHF. The CDR3 DNA reads TGCGCCAGCAGCCAAGAAACCCCGTGGAGGGACAGAGAACAGCCCCAGCATTTT.

Of note for this clonotype: An end of the junction does not agree with germline; a read error may underlie this. CDR3 nucleotide sequence: TGTGCCAGCAGTTTAGAGGGGGTGACAGATACGCAGTACTTT. This codes for CASSLEGVTDTQYF. The chain links TRBV12-3 or TRBV12-4 to TRBJ2-3, with a tentative D call TRBD1 (6 bases). CDR3 length equals 14 residues.

This clonotype was counted only a few times. The chain carries TRBV7-2 and TRBJ2-1, with 12 bases that match TRBD2. The CDR3 is made up of 16 amino acids. The V and J ends lost 1 base and 7 bases, in that order; junction bases with no gene match: 5. Germline CDR1 SGHTA, CDR2 FQGNSA. The chain's CDR3 is CASSLGGLAGLNEQFF. CDR3 nucleotides: TGTGCCAGCAGCTTAGGGGGACTAGCGGGCCTGAATGAGCAGTTCTTC.

This clonotype was recorded a few times. The chain employs TRBV29-1 and TRBJ1-2; D remains unclear. The germline V and J ends were trimmed by 0 bases and 10 bases, with 12 bases remaining between them. The germline V gene encodes CDR1 SQVTM and CDR2 ANQGSEA. CDR3 length equals 12 residues. Written as DNA, the CDR3 is TGCAGCGTTGAAGACATCGTTATGGCCTACACCTTC. It specifies CSVEDIVMAYTF.

The chain uses TRBV7-2 and TRBJ2-3; no definite D call. CDR1 SGHTA and CDR2 FQGNSA come from the germline V gene. The CDR3 is 12 residues long. V was trimmed by 3 bases and J by 3 bases, leaving 4 bases between them. The CDR3 protein is CASSFRTDTQYF. In nucleotides, the CDR3 is TGTGCCAGCAGCTTCCGGACAGATACGCAGTATTTT.

The chain carries TRBV20-1 and TRBJ2-3; TRBD2 might be the D (7 bases). Trimming took off 3 bases at V and 7 bases at J, with 20 bases between the two ends. Germline CDR1 is DFQATT and CDR2 is SNEGSKA (reference sequence). This CDR3 region has 15 residues. The CDR3, as DNA: TGCAGTGCTAGCCCTTGGAGGGGGGGCAAGAATACGCAGTATTTT. It yields the protein CSASPWRGGKNTQYF.

Relative to its sample, this clonotype is medium-sized. V gene TRBV5-1 combines with J gene TRBJ2-3, with D unresolved. Germline V lookup: CDR1 SGHRS, CDR2 YFSETQ. The CDR3 covers 11 residues. Trimming pared 4 bases from V and 0 bases from J, leaving 0 bases between. CDR3 residues: CASSSTDTQYF. CDR3 in DNA: TGCGCCAGCAGCAGCACAGATACGCAGTATTTT.

This sequence joins TRBV24-1 and TRBJ2-3; 7 nucleotides line up with TRBD1. V was clipped by 6 bases and J by 3 bases; unmatched bases: 5. The germline CDR1 and CDR2 sequences are KGHDR and SFDVKD. The CDR3 spans 14 residues. The CDR3 is CATSPQGLTDTQYF. The CDR3 DNA sequence: TGTGCCACCAGTCCACAGGGGCTTACAGATACGCAGTATTTT.

This clonotype was recorded a few times. V is TRBV15 and J is TRBJ1-1, with D hard to call. CDR3 length: 15 amino acids. The V gene lost 0 bases and the J gene lost 3 bases, with 11 bases spanning the gap. CDR1 and CDR2 (germline): LNHNV, YYDKDF (reference sequence). This chain's CDR3 is CATSRDLMWDTEAFF. The CDR3 nucleotides read TGTGCCACCAGCAGAGATCTAATGTGGGACACTGAAGCTTTCTTT.

The table lists this clonotype with a few counts. The rearrangement joins TRBV4-1 to TRBJ2-5; 9 bases line up with TRBD2. Germline V gene sequence: CDR1 MGHRA, CDR2 YSYEKL. The CDR3 is made up of 15 amino acids. With 0 bases clipped from V and 5 bases from J, the junction kept 4 bases outside the gene matches. Here the CDR3 reads CASSQDPAGGETQYF. In nucleotides, the CDR3 is TGCGCCAGCAGCCAAGATCCAGCGGGGGGTGAGACCCAGTACTTC.

The chain is built from TRBV29-1 and TRBJ1-1; D not certain. The CDR3 has 11 amino acids. Germline CDR1 is SQVTM and CDR2 is ANQGSEA. V was pared by 7 bases and J by 1 base, with 7 bases between. The DNA for the CDR3 is TGCAGCGCCCATCGGAACACTGAAGCTTTCTTT. It codes for CSAHRNTEAFF.

The chain joins TRBV18 to TRBJ1-2, with D tentatively TRBD1 (5 bases). The germline V and J ends were trimmed by 3 bases and 4 bases, with 15 bases remaining between them. The CDR3 covers 15 residues. The V gene's germline CDR1 is KGHSH and CDR2 LQKENI. The CDR3 region has the DNA TGTGCCAGCTCACCCCAGGACAAAGCGGTCTATGGCTACACCTTC. Its protein product is CASSPQDKAVYGYTF. Looking up the rest from reference TRBV18 and TRBJ1-2 gives the full variable domain: NAGVMQNPRHLVRRRGQEARLRCSPMKGHSHVYWYRQLPEEGLKFMVYLQKENIIDESGMPKERFSAEFPKEGPSILRIQQVVRGDSAAYFCASSPQDKAVYGYTFGSGTRLTVV.

On this clonotype: One junction end disagrees with the germline gene, perhaps due to a read error. The chain has TRBV4-2 and TRBJ1-5; D ambiguous. Per the germline V gene, CDR1 is LGHNA and CDR2 is YNFKEQ. The CDR3 has 14 amino acids. The DNA for the CDR3 is TGCGCCAGCAGCCAAGCGTCTCTGAATCAGCCCCAGCATTTT. Protein: CASSQASLNQPQHF.

The chain recombines TRBV20-1 with TRBJ2-7; D possibly matches TRBD1 or TRBD2 (5 bases each). CDR3 length: 14 amino acids. Trimming shortened V by 5 bases and J by 4 bases, and 18 bases separated the two germline ends. Germline lookup yields CDR1 DFQATT and CDR2 SNEGSKA (reference sequence). The CDR3 DNA follows: TGCAGTGCTGAGCGGCAGGGTTGGTTGTACGAGCAGTACTTC. It is translated as CSAERQGWLYEQYF.

Points on this clonotype: A much more abundant neighbour one base away suggests this may be a read error. The chain links TRBV20-1 to TRBJ1-1; a possible D gene is TRBD1 (5 bases). This CDR3 region has 16 residues. Germline values: CDR1 DFQATT, CDR2 SNEGSKA (reference sequence). This CDR3 is CSAGDHDGAANTEAFF. CDR3 DNA: TGCAGTGCTGGAGATCACGACGGGGCAGCGAACACTGAAGCTTTCTTT.

The V call is TRBV6-1, the J call TRBJ2-5; D remains unclear. The V gene lost 1 base and the J gene lost 2 bases, with 5 bases spanning the gap. The germline CDR1 and CDR2 sequences are MNHNS and SASEGT. The CDR3 covers 13 residues. The CDR3 nucleotides read TGTGCCAGCAGTGAAGTTTTTCAAGAGACCCAGTACTTC. Translated, it gives CASSEVFQETQYF.

This clonotype was detected a few times. The rearrangement links TRBV20-1 to TRBJ2-7, with 8 bases aligning to TRBD2. CDR3 length: 14 residues. Germline loops: CDR1 DFQATT, CDR2 SNEGSKA (reference sequence). V trimming: 5 bases; J trimming: 2 bases; junction bases outside the gene matches: 8. CDR3 amino acids: CSASSGSYTYEQYF. The DNA of the CDR3 is TGCAGTGCTTCCAGCGGGAGTTACACCTACGAGCAGTACTTC.

This clonotype was detected a few times. The chain employs TRBV6-6 and TRBJ1-2; D uncertain. V was clipped by 7 bases and J by 2 bases, with 8 bases between them. The CDR3 is 12 amino acids. In germline, CDR1 is MNHNY, CDR2 SVGAGI (reference sequence). DNA for the CDR3: TGTGCCAGCATTAAGGGAAACTATGGCTACACCTTC. The encoded protein is CASIKGNYGYTF.

CDR3 DNA: TGTGCCAGCAGCTCCGGACTAGAATACAATGAGCAGTTCTTC. This sequence encodes CASSSGLEYNEQFF. The V call is TRBV5-4, the J call TRBJ2-1; 7 bases match TRBD2. The CDR3 totals 14 residues. Trimming took 3 bases from V and 4 from J; bases not matched to a gene: 4. Germline values: CDR1 SGHNT, CDR2 YYREEE (reference sequence).

The chain carries TRBV12-3 or TRBV12-4 and TRBJ1-2; tentative D call: TRBD1 (5 bases). The CDR3 has 15 residues. Between the trimmed V and J ends, which lost 1 base and 4 bases, there was a span of 13 bases. The CDR3 DNA sequence: TGTGCCAGCAGTTTAGTGTCGGGGGAGATCTATGGCTACACCTTC. Translation gives CASSLVSGEIYGYTF.

The V gene is TRBV7-2, the J gene TRBJ2-7; no reliable D call. The CDR3 totals 11 residues. The V end lost 5 bases, the J end lost 3 bases, and 5 bases lay between the germline ends. Germline V gives CDR1 SGHTA, CDR2 FQGNSA. The CDR3 DNA is TGTGCCAGCAGCCAATTCTACGAGCAGTACTTC. It encodes CASSQFYEQYF.

The V gene is TRBV20-1, the J gene TRBJ2-3, with TRBD2 matching 12 bases. The germline CDR1 and CDR2 sequences are DFQATT and SNEGSKA (reference sequence). The CDR3 covers 18 residues. V was clipped by 3 bases and J by 0 bases; unmatched bases: 10. CDR3: CSARVASGRATSTDTQYF. Here the CDR3 DNA reads TGCAGTGCTAGGGTGGCTAGCGGGAGGGCCACAAGCACAGATACGCAGTATTTT.

This clonotype was detected a few times. The chain is built from TRBV20-1 and TRBJ1-5; D gene ambiguous. The CDR3 covers 13 residues. V gave up 3 bases and J gave up 5 bases, with 11 bases separating them. From germline, CDR1 is DFQATT and CDR2 SNEGSKA (reference sequence). The CDR3 DNA reads TGCAGTGCTAGTTTAGGGTCTCATCAGCCCCAGCATTTT. The encoded protein is CSASLGSHQPQHF.

This clonotype was seen only a few times. This chain uses TRBV7-3 with TRBJ1-6; TRBD1 agrees at 7 bases. V was clipped by 2 bases and J by 10 bases; unmatched bases: 2. The CDR3 has 13 amino acids. CDR1 and CDR2 from the germline V gene are SGHTA and FQGTGA. CDR3 in amino acids: CASSLDRESPLHF. The CDR3 DNA reads TGTGCCAGCAGCTTAGACAGGGAGTCACCCCTCCACTTT.